This entry lists 7 T cell receptor beta chains sequenced from one sample in a study of beta chain features in type 1 diabetes. What was sequenced were expressed TCRB transcripts, since all of the isolated RNA had been reverse transcribed. The protocol was immunoSEQ multiplex PCR, while the TCRdb copy is restricted to in-frame clones and leaves out a portion. The top ten clones hold approximately 1.3% of a sample with about 150,000 clones, about 9.4% of them seen once. Sequencing input: naive CD4+ T cells from blood. All receptors come from a man aged 18 to 29 in good health.

This clone has a handful of counts. The chain combines TRBV14 with TRBJ1-2; possible D gene TRBD1, 6 bases. The germline V gene has CDR1 SGHDN and CDR2 FVKESK. V shed 0 bases and J shed 0 bases, with 17 bases lying between them. This CDR3 has 18 residues. CDR3 sequence: CASSQDFPGASANYGYTF. In DNA, the CDR3 is TGTGCCAGCAGCCAAGATTTCCCAGGGGCCTCAGCTAACTATGGCTACACCTTC.

Notes on this clone: The same CDR3 arises from other DNA sequences in this sample as well. V and J are TRBV27 and TRBJ2-1; D may be TRBD2 (6 bases). V was trimmed by 6 bases and J by 0 bases, leaving 15 bases between them. The CDR3 spans 16 residues. The germline V gene encodes CDR1 MNHEY and CDR2 SMNVEV (reference sequence). The CDR3 DNA reads TGTGCCAGCAGATCACTCGGGGGTAGCTCCTACAATGAGCAGTTCTTC. Translation gives CASRSLGGSSYNEQFF.

This clone has ten or more counts. This chain connects TRBV19 to TRBJ2-3; 10 bases map to TRBD2. V lost 11 bases to trimming and J lost 6 bases; unmatched junction nucleotides: 2. This CDR3 contains 11 residues. Germline V CDR1 and CDR2: LNHDA, SQIVND (reference sequence). The CDR3 loop is CASGLADTQYF. The CDR3 DNA reads as TGTGCCTCGGGACTAGCGGATACGCAGTATTTT. Full variable domain (remainder filled in from reference TRBV19 and TRBJ2-3): DGGITQSPKYLFRKEGQNVTLSCEQNLNHDAMYWYRQDPGQGLRLIYYSQIVNDFQKGDIAEGYSVSREKKESFPLTVTSAQKNPTAFYLCASGLADTQYFGPGTRLTVL.

The rearrangement uses TRBV5-1 and TRBJ1-2; 7 bases are a match to TRBD1. The V gene's germline CDR1 is SGHRS and CDR2 YFSETQ. The trim removed 6 bases at V and 3 bases at J, leaving 11 bases unmatched. CDR3 length: 15 amino acids. In DNA form, the CDR3 reads TGCGCCAGCAACCTGGGGAGTACAGGGGACTATGGCTACACCTTC. Translated, it gives CASNLGSTGDYGYTF.

Only a few counts were recorded for this clone. The chain has TRBV29-1 and TRBJ1-5; D not resolved. Germline V lookup: CDR1 SQVTM, CDR2 ANQGSEA. This CDR3 spans 14 amino acids. The V and J ends lost 4 bases and 0 bases respectively, with 10 bases between them. The CDR3 protein is CSVVAENSNQPQHF. CDR3 bases: TGCAGCGTTGTTGCCGAGAATAGCAATCAGCCCCAGCATTTT.

Only a few counts were recorded for this clone. J is TRBJ2-7 and V is TRBV6-1, with TRBD1 identical over 10 bases. The CDR3 is 15 amino acids. Trimming took 2 bases from V and 6 from J; bases not matched to a gene: 7. Germline assignment: CDR1 MNHNS and CDR2 SASEGT. The DNA for the CDR3 is TGTGCCAGCAGTGAACCCGGACAGGGGGTTGTCGAGCAGTACTTC. Its translation is CASSEPGQGVVEQYF.

This clone has a handful of counts. This chain links TRBV19 with TRBJ2-2; 7 positions match TRBD2. Trimming removed 6 bases from V and 1 base from J; junction bases left unmatched: 2. This CDR3 comprises 14 residues. CDR1 is LNHDA and CDR2 is SQIVND in the germline V gene (reference sequence). CDR3 sequence reads: CASRPSGNTGELFF. The DNA for the CDR3 is TGTGCCAGTAGACCTAGCGGGAACACCGGGGAGCTGTTTTTT.